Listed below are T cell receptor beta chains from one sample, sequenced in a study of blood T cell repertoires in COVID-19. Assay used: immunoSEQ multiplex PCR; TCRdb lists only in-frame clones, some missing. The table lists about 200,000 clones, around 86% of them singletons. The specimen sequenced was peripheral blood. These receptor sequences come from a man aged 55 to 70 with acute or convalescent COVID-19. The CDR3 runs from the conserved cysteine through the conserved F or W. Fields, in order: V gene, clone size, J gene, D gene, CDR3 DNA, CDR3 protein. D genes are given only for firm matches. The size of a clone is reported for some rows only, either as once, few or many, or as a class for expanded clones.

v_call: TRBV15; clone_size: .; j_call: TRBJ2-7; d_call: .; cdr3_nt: TGTGCCACCAGCAGGGGGGCAAAAGAGCAGTACTTC; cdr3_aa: CATSRGAKEQYF
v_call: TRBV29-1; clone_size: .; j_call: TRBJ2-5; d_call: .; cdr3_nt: TGCAGCGTTGAGGAGGCTCTAGCGAAGTACTTC; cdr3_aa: CSVEEALAKYF
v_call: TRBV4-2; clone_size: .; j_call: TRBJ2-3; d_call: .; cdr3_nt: TGTGCCAGCAGCCACCTCTCGGGTGGCGCCACAGATACGCAGTATTTT; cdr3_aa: CASSHLSGGATDTQYF
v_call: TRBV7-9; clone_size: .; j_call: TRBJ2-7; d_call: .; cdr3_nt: TGTGCCAGCAGCTCCGGACAAACCTACGAGCAGTACTTC; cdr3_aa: CASSSGQTYEQYF
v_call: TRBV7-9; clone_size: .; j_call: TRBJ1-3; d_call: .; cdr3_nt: TGTGCCAGCAGCTTTACACCAACCTCTGGAAACACCATATATTTT; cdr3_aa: CASSFTPTSGNTIYF
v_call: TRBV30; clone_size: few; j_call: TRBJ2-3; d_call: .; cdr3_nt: TGTGCCTGGAGTAGGGAGGGGGGGACGCAGTATTTT; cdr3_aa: CAWSREGGTQYF
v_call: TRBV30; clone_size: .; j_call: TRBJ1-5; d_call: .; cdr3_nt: TGTGCCTGGAGTGCGGGCAATCAGCCCCAGCATTTT; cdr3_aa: CAWSAGNQPQHF
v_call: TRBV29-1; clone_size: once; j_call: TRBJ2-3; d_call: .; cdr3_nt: TGCAGCGTCTTAATAACGGACAGCGGCACAGATACGCAGTATTTT; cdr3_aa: CSVLITDSGTDTQYF
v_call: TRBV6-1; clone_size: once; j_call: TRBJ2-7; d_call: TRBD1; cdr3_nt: TGTGCCAGCAGTGAAGATGTGACAGGGTGGTTTTACGAGCAGTACTTC; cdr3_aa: CASSEDVTGWFYEQYF
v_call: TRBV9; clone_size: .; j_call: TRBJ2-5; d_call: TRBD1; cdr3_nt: TGTGCCAGCAGCGCCGGGACAGGGCGGGAGACCCAGTACTTC; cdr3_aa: CASSAGTGRETQYF
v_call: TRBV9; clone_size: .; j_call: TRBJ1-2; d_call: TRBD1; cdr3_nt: TGTGCCAGCACCGGGGACAGGGGAGCCTATGGCTACACCTTC; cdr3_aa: CASTGDRGAYGYTF
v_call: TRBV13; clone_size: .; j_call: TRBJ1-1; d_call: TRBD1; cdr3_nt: TGTGCCAGCAGGGAGGGAGACAGGGGGCGGTCTGAAGCTTTCTTT; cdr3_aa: CASREGDRGRSEAFF
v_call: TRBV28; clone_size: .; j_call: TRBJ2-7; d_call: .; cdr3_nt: TGTGCCAGCAGTCCCGGAGACGACCTCGCCACCTACGAGCAGTACTTC; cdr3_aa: CASSPGDDLATYEQYF
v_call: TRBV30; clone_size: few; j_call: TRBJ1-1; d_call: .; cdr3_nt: TGTGCCTGGATGCGACAGGAGAACACTGAAGCTTTCTTT; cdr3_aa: CAWMRQENTEAFF
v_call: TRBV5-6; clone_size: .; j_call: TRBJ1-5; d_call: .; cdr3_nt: TGTGCCAGCAGCTCAGGGGTTAGCAATCAGCCCCAGCATTTT; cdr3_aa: CASSSGVSNQPQHF
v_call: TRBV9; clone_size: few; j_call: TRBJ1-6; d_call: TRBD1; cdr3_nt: TGTGCCAGCAGCAAGGGACAGGCACTATCACCCCTCCACTTT; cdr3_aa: CASSKGQALSPLHF
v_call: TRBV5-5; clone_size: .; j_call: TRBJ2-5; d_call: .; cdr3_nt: TGTGCCAGCAGCCTTGCCAGCGGGTTCGGGGAGACCCAGTACTTC; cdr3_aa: CASSLASGFGETQYF
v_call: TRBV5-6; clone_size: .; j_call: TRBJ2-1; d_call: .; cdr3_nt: TGTGCCAGCAGCTTGGCCTCGTCCTACAATGAGCAGTTCTTC; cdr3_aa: CASSLASSYNEQFF
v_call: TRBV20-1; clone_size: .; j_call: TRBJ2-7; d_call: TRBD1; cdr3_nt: TGCAGTGCTAGTAAGGGACAGGGGGGTCTCGGGGAGCAGTACTTC; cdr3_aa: CSASKGQGGLGEQYF
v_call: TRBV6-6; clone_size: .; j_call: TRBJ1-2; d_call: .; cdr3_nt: TGTGCCAGCAGTGGGGACAAGTACTATGGCTACACCTTC; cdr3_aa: CASSGDKYYGYTF
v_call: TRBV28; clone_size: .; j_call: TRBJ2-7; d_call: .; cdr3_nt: TGTGCCAGCAGTTTAGGGCGAGCCCTCTACGAGCAGTACTTC; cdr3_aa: CASSLGRALYEQYF
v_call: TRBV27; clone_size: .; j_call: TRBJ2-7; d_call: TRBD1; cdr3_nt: TGTGCCAGCAGTTACCCGACAGGGGGACGGCAGTACTTC; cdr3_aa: CASSYPTGGRQYF
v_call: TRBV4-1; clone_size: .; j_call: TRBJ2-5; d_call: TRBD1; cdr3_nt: TGCGCCAGCAGCCAAGGGGGCCCAACAGGGGGCGAGGAGACCCAGTACTTC; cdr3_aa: CASSQGGPTGGEETQYF
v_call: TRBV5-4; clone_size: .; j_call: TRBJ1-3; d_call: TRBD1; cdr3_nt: TGTGCCAGCAGCTTGAACAGGGGGTTCTCTGGAAACACCATATATTTT; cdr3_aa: CASSLNRGFSGNTIYF
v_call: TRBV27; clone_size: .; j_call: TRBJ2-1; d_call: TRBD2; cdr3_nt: TGTGCCAGCAGTTTACTAGCGGGGGCCGACAATGAGCAGTTCTTC; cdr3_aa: CASSLLAGADNEQFF
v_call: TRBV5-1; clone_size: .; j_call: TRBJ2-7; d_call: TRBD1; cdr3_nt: TGCGCCAGCAGCGGGGGACAGGGTGGGCTTTCCTACGAGCAGTACTTC; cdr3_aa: CASSGGQGGLSYEQYF
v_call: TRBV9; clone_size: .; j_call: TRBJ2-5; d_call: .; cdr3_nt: TGTGCCAGTGGAGGGGGCTCGCCCCAGTACTTC; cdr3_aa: CASGGGSPQYF
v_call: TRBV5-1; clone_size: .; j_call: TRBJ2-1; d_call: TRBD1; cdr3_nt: TGCGCCAGCACCCAGACAGGGGCGTCCTACAATGAGCAGTTCTTC; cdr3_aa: CASTQTGASYNEQFF
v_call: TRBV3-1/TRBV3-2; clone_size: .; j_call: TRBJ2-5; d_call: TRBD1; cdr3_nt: TGTGCCAGCAGCCACCCCAGGGGGTACCAAGAGACCCAGTACTTC; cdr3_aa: CASSHPRGYQETQYF
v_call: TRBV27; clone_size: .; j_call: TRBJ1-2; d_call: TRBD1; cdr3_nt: TGTGCCAGCAGTTGGGGACAGGGTGGTGGCTACACCTTC; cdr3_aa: CASSWGQGGGYTF
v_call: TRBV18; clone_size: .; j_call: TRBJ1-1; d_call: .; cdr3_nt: TGTGCCAGCTCACCGATACTAGCGTCGACCACTGAAGCTTTCTTT; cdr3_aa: CASSPILASTTEAFF
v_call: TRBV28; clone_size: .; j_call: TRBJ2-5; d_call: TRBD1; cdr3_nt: TGTGCCAGCAGTTTACCGACAGGGTCCGGAGAGACCCAGTACTTC; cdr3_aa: CASSLPTGSGETQYF
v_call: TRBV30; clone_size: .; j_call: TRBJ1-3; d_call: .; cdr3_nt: TGTGCCTGGAGTCGCGCCCTCTTTGGAAACACCATATATTTT; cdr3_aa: CAWSRALFGNTIYF
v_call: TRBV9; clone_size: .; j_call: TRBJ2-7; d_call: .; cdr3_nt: TGTGCCAGCAGCGTGGGAGGTACCTACGAGCAGTACTTC; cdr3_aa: CASSVGGTYEQYF
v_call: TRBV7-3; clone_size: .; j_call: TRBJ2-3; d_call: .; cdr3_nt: TGTGCCAGCAGCTTTGGCGATACGCAGTATTTT; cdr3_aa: CASSFGDTQYF
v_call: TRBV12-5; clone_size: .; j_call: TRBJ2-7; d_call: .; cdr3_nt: TGTGCTAGTGGTTTCGGGCAGGGGCTGAGCGAGCAGTACTTC; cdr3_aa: CASGFGQGLSEQYF
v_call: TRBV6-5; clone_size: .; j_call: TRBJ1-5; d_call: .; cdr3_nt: TGTGCCAGCAGTAATATAGGCAATCAGCCCCAGCATTTT; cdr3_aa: CASSNIGNQPQHF
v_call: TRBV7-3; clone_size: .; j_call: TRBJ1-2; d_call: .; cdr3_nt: TGTGCCAGCAGCTTAACCCCCGACAGGCTCCAGAGGAGCTATGGCTACACCTTC; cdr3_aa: CASSLTPDRLQRSYGYTF
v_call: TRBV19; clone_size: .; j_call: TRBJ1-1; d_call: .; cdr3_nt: TGTGCCAGTACCACAGGGTGGGGAACTGAAGCTTTCTTT; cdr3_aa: CASTTGWGTEAFF
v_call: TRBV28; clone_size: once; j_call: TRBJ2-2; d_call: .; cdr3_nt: TGTGCCAGCAGTTTTGCAGGGGCCACCACCTTGCCCGGGGAGCTGTTTTTT; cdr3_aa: CASSFAGATTLPGELFF
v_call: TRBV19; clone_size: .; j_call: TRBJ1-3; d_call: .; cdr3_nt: TGTGCCAGTAGTACTCGAACAGGGACTGGAAACACCATATATTTT; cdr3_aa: CASSTRTGTGNTIYF